The rows below give T cell receptor beta chains drawn from one sample of a study of blood T cell repertoires in COVID-19. The repertoire was sequenced with immunoSEQ multiplex PCR; TCRdb's copy has only in-frame clones and lacks some. The repertoire has over 90,000 clones, roughly 87% of them found once; the top ten carry about 15%. The specimen sequenced was peripheral blood. The receptors here all came from a woman older than 75 in a cohort sampled during active COVID-19. Both conserved end residues are part of each CDR3. D genes are given only for firm matches. Clone size appears in some rows only: once, few, many, or a class for an expanded clone.

TRBJ2-1 - TRBV4-1 - TGCGCCAGCAGCCAAGATTTGGCCAGGGGAGGGCGTGAGCAGTTCTTC CASSQDLARGGREQFF
TRBJ2-2 - TRBV6-5 - TGTGCCAGCAATCCAAGGGGGAACGGGGAGCTGTTTTTT CASNPRGNGELFF
TRBJ2-2 TRBD2 TRBV5-5 - TGTGCCAGCAGCCCTGATAGCGGGAGGGCCCGCACCGGGGAGCTGTTTTTT CASSPDSGRARTGELFF
TRBJ2-1 - TRBV3-1/TRBV3-2 once TGTGCCAGCAGCCAATCAGGGTATAAGTTCTTC CASSQSGYKFF
TRBJ1-1 - TRBV10-2 - TGCGCCACCTGGACCTCTAAAGGGGCTGAAGCTTTCTTT CATWTSKGAEAFF
TRBJ1-2 TRBD1 TRBV2 - TGTGCCAGCACCCAATCTCGGACAGGCAACTATGGCTACACCTTC CASTQSRTGNYGYTF
TRBJ2-5 - TRBV5-1 once TGCGCCAGCAGCGGCGGGGACCAAGAGACCCAGTACTTC CASSGGDQETQYF
TRBJ1-3 - TRBV19 - TGTGCCACCTGGCTCGGGGGCTCTGGAAACACCATATATTTT CATWLGGSGNTIYF
TRBJ1-4 - TRBV28 - TGTGCCAGCAGTTTCGGGGGAGCAACTAATGAAAAACTGTTTTTT CASSFGGATNEKLFF
TRBJ2-7 - TRBV3-1/TRBV3-2 - TGTGCCAGCAGCCAATATTCCTACGAGCAGTACTTC CASSQYSYEQYF
TRBJ1-1 - TRBV5-1 - TGCGCCAGCAGCCCCTATGGACAGAACACTGAAGCTTTCTTT CASSPYGQNTEAFF
TRBJ1-5 - TRBV21-1 - TGTGCCAGCCGAGGGACAGGGGAAGGTGGCAATCAGCCCCAGCATTTT CASRGTGEGGNQPQHF
TRBJ2-1 - TRBV12-3/TRBV12-4 once TGTGCCAGCAGTTTACCCCCCTCCAATGAGCAGTTCTTC CASSLPPSNEQFF
TRBJ2-2 - TRBV4-2 - TGTGCCAGCAGCCAAACTAGCTCCACCGGGGAGCTGTTTTTT CASSQTSSTGELFF
TRBJ1-4 TRBD1 TRBV2 few TGTGCCAGCAGTGAAAAGACAGGGGTGTATGAAAAACTGTTTTTT CASSEKTGVYEKLFF
TRBJ1-1 - TRBV28 - TGTGCCAGCAGTCACCCAGGGAACACTGAAGCTTTCTTT CASSHPGNTEAFF
TRBJ2-7 TRBD2 TRBV16 - TGTGCCAGCAGCGAGGGACTAACCTACGAGCAGTACTTC CASSEGLTYEQYF
TRBJ2-7 - TRBV7-8 few TGTGCCAGCAGCCCCTCGTACGAGCAGTACTTC CASSPSYEQYF
TRBJ2-1 - TRBV6-5 - TGTGCCAGCAGTCCGGGACATGGGGATGAGCAGTTCTTC CASSPGHGDEQFF
TRBJ2-7 - TRBV5-1 - TGCGCCAGCAAGGACAGTGGTTTGTACGAGCAGTACTTC CASKDSGLYEQYF
TRBJ2-1 - TRBV6-6 - TGTGCCAGCAGAACAGGGAGCAACTACAATGAGCAGTTCTTC CASRTGSNYNEQFF
TRBJ2-3 - TRBV3-1/TRBV3-2 - TGTGCCAGCAAGGAGAGCAATGGTCCGCAGTATTTT CASKESNGPQYF
TRBJ2-4 - TRBV3-1/TRBV3-2 - TGTGCCAGCAGCGCGATGGACATTCAGTACTTC CASSAMDIQYF
TRBJ1-2 - TRBV6-5 - TGTGCCAGCAACATTAAAGACACCTCCTATGGCTACACCTTC CASNIKDTSYGYTF
TRBJ1-5 - TRBV7-6 - TGTGCCAGCAGCCCCCAGGTGAATCAGCCCCAGCATTTT CASSPQVNQPQHF
TRBJ2-5 TRBD2 TRBV6-2/TRBV6-3 once TGTGCCAGCAGTCCAGCGGGGGGGCCGCAGACCCAGTACTTC CASSPAGGPQTQYF
TRBJ2-7 TRBD1 TRBV28 - TGTGCCAGCAGTTTATCTGGGACAGGGGGCTACGAGCAGTACTTC CASSLSGTGGYEQYF